Listed below are T cell receptor beta chains from one sample, sequenced in a study of blood T cell repertoires in COVID-19. Here immunoSEQ multiplex PCR was the method, and the copy in TCRdb shows in-frame clones only, minus some. The sample consists of a few hundred thousand clones, 85% to 90% of them appearing once. The sequenced sample consisted of peripheral blood. The receptor source for this set is a man between 50 and 59 years old with acute or convalescent COVID-19. CDR3s include the opening cysteine and the closing phenylalanine or tryptophan. Fields, in order: D gene, V gene, J gene, clone size, CDR3 DNA, CDR3 protein. D genes are given only for firm matches. Clone size is stated in some rows and not others, as once, few, many or a class when expanded.

D: TRBD2
V: TRBV2
J: TRBJ2-7
size: -
DNA: TGTGCCAGCAGTGTCGGGGGGATTGGGCAGCAGTACTTC
CDR3: CASSVGGIGQQYF

D: TRBD1
V: TRBV7-9
J: TRBJ1-1
size: -
DNA: TGTGCCAGCAGTCGACAGGGCAAGAACACTGAAGCTTTCTTT
CDR3: CASSRQGKNTEAFF

D: TRBD1
V: TRBV5-1
J: TRBJ1-2
size: -
DNA: TGCGCCAGCAGTCCGGACAGGGCCTTTTATGGCTACACCTTC
CDR3: CASSPDRAFYGYTF

D: -
V: TRBV3-1/TRBV3-2
J: TRBJ2-1
size: -
DNA: TGTGCCAGCAGCCTACAGTACAATGAGCAGTTCTTC
CDR3: CASSLQYNEQFF

D: TRBD1
V: TRBV14
J: TRBJ2-7
size: -
DNA: TGTGCCAGCAGCCGACGGACAGGCACCTACGAGCAGTACTTC
CDR3: CASSRRTGTYEQYF

D: -
V: TRBV7-2
J: TRBJ1-2
size: -
DNA: TGTGCCAGCAGCTTAGCGGAGGGGCCAGGCACCTTC
CDR3: CASSLAEGPGTF

D: -
V: TRBV19
J: TRBJ1-4
size: -
DNA: TGTGCCAGTAGCTCGGACGGGAGAAATGAAAAACTGTTTTTT
CDR3: CASSSDGRNEKLFF

D: -
V: TRBV18
J: TRBJ2-1
size: -
DNA: TGTGCCAGCTCACATGGCGGGGTTTTAGGTGAGCAGTTCTTC
CDR3: CASSHGGVLGEQFF

D: -
V: TRBV4-1
J: TRBJ1-2
size: -
DNA: TGCGCCAGCAGCCAACTTGGCGGGGGCCCAAATGGCTACACCTTC
CDR3: CASSQLGGGPNGYTF

D: -
V: TRBV29-1
J: TRBJ2-2
size: once
DNA: TGCAGCGCCCACAGGGGGGGCGCCGGGGAGCTGTTTTTT
CDR3: CSAHRGGAGELFF

D: TRBD1
V: TRBV6-5
J: TRBJ2-7
size: once
DNA: TGTGCCAGCACCGGGACAGGGGGAGGCTACGAGCAGTACTTC
CDR3: CASTGTGGGYEQYF

D: -
V: TRBV4-1
J: TRBJ1-5
size: -
DNA: TGCGCCAGCAGCCAAGATTCGCGGGGGACCGCTCTTAATCAGCCCCAGCATTTT
CDR3: CASSQDSRGTALNQPQHF

D: TRBD1
V: TRBV5-1
J: TRBJ1-4
size: -
DNA: TGCGCCAGCAGCTTGGACGGACAGGGCACTGAAAAACTGTTTTTT
CDR3: CASSLDGQGTEKLFF

D: -
V: TRBV19
J: TRBJ1-5
size: -
DNA: TGTGCCAGTAGTGGGGGACAAACTAATCAGCCCCAGCATTTT
CDR3: CASSGGQTNQPQHF

D: -
V: TRBV20-1
J: TRBJ1-2
size: -
DNA: TGCAGTGCTAGTACCAGGGCCTATACTCCCTATGGCTACACCTTC
CDR3: CSASTRAYTPYGYTF

D: -
V: TRBV6-1
J: TRBJ1-3
size: -
DNA: TGTGCCAGCAGTGAGGGGCGGGGAGGAAACACCATATATTTT
CDR3: CASSEGRGGNTIYF

D: -
V: TRBV9
J: TRBJ2-5
size: -
DNA: TGTGCCAGCAGCGTAGGTCATTCAGAGACCCAGTACTTC
CDR3: CASSVGHSETQYF

D: TRBD1
V: TRBV13
J: TRBJ1-2
size: -
DNA: TGTGCCAGCAGCACGGCCGGGACAGGAGCTTATGGCTACACCTTC
CDR3: CASSTAGTGAYGYTF

D: -
V: TRBV7-9
J: TRBJ1-2
size: -
DNA: TGTGCCAGCAGCTTAAAAAGGGGAGGCGATGGCTACACCTTC
CDR3: CASSLKRGGDGYTF

D: -
V: TRBV19
J: TRBJ1-5
size: -
DNA: TGTGCCAGTAGTATTGATGGGCAGTTGTATCAGCCCCAGCATTTT
CDR3: CASSIDGQLYQPQHF

D: TRBD2
V: TRBV5-4
J: TRBJ2-7
size: -
DNA: TGTGCCAGCAGCTCCGGACTAGCGGGGTACTACGAGCAGTACTTC
CDR3: CASSSGLAGYYEQYF

D: TRBD1
V: TRBV6-5
J: TRBJ2-1
size: -
DNA: TGTGCCAGCAGTTACTCGATGGCCAGGGGGACTGAGCAGTTCTTC
CDR3: CASSYSMARGTEQFF

D: TRBD1
V: TRBV27
J: TRBJ2-7
size: once
DNA: TGTGCCAGCAGGCCTTGGACAGGGCGATCCTACGAGCAGTACTTC
CDR3: CASRPWTGRSYEQYF

D: -
V: TRBV25-1
J: TRBJ1-5
size: -
DNA: TGTGCCAGCAGTGGCGGGCCAGGCAGTGATAGCAATCAGCCCCAGCATTTT
CDR3: CASSGGPGSDSNQPQHF

D: TRBD1
V: TRBV5-5
J: TRBJ1-3
size: -
DNA: TGTGCCAGCAGCTTTCTACAGGGGGCATCTGGAAACACCATATATTTT
CDR3: CASSFLQGASGNTIYF

D: -
V: TRBV12-5
J: TRBJ1-3
size: few
DNA: TGTGCTAGTGGTTTATGGATTACCGGGTTGGGCACCATATATTTT
CDR3: CASGLWITGLGTIYF

D: TRBD1
V: TRBV6-2/TRBV6-3
J: TRBJ1-1
size: -
DNA: TGTGCCAGCAGTTACCGAACGGGGACAGCTGAAGCTTTCTTT
CDR3: CASSYRTGTAEAFF

D: -
V: TRBV2
J: TRBJ1-1
size: -
DNA: TGTGCCAGCAGATTCGACAGGCCGTATGAAGCTTTCTTT
CDR3: CASRFDRPYEAFF

D: -
V: TRBV5-6
J: TRBJ1-6
size: once
DNA: TGTGCCAGCAGCTTGGCCGCAGGTTCACCCCTCCACTTT
CDR3: CASSLAAGSPLHF

D: TRBD1
V: TRBV12-3/TRBV12-4
J: TRBJ1-1
size: -
DNA: TGTGCCAGCATCAGGACAGGGAACACTGAAGCTTTCTTT
CDR3: CASIRTGNTEAFF

D: TRBD1
V: TRBV7-9
J: TRBJ1-2
size: -
DNA: TGTGCCAGCAGCGTGGGACAGGAGCCTAACTATGGCTACACCTTC
CDR3: CASSVGQEPNYGYTF

D: -
V: TRBV25-1
J: TRBJ1-2
size: -
DNA: TGTGCCAGCAGTGAAAACAGGGCGGATGGCTACACCTTC
CDR3: CASSENRADGYTF

D: TRBD1
V: TRBV19
J: TRBJ1-5
size: -
DNA: TGTGCCAGTAGACCGGACAGGGAGTACAATCAGCCCCAGCATTTT
CDR3: CASRPDREYNQPQHF

D: TRBD1
V: TRBV4-1
J: TRBJ2-5
size: -
DNA: TGCGCCAGCAGCCACAGGGGACAGGGAAGGGGCTTCCAAGAGACCCAGTACTTC
CDR3: CASSHRGQGRGFQETQYF

D: TRBD1
V: TRBV27
J: TRBJ1-6
size: -
DNA: TGTGCCAGCAGTTTTGGACAGGGAAGGACCTATAATTCACCCCTCCACTTT
CDR3: CASSFGQGRTYNSPLHF

D: TRBD2
V: TRBV19
J: TRBJ2-2
size: -
DNA: TGTGCCAGTAGTCCCTTGGGGGGGGAAACCGGGGAGCTGTTTTTT
CDR3: CASSPLGGETGELFF

D: TRBD2
V: TRBV30
J: TRBJ2-1
size: -
DNA: TGTGCCTGGACGGGACTAGTAGGCTACAATGAGCAGTTCTTC
CDR3: CAWTGLVGYNEQFF

D: TRBD1
V: TRBV4-1
J: TRBJ2-7
size: -
DNA: TGCGCCAGCAGCCTCCTAGCACATTCCCGGGACAGGGTCGAGCAGTACTTC
CDR3: CASSLLAHSRDRVEQYF

D: TRBD1
V: TRBV4-1
J: TRBJ1-6
size: -
DNA: TGCGCCAGCAGCCAAGATAGGGGACAGGGGAATTCACCCCTCCACTTT
CDR3: CASSQDRGQGNSPLHF

D: -
V: TRBV7-2
J: TRBJ1-6
size: -
DNA: TGTGCCAGCGTCATGGGGGCCGAGAGCTCCTATAATTCACCCCTCCACTTT
CDR3: CASVMGAESSYNSPLHF

D: TRBD1
V: TRBV18
J: TRBJ2-5
size: once
DNA: TGTGCCAGCTCACCACCAGGGACAGGGCTACGGACCCAGTACTTC
CDR3: CASSPPGTGLRTQYF

D: TRBD1
V: TRBV19
J: TRBJ1-6
size: -
DNA: TGTGCCAGTAGCCCGGGACAGGGATTGAATAATTCACCCCTCCACTTT
CDR3: CASSPGQGLNNSPLHF

D: -
V: TRBV14
J: TRBJ2-3
size: -
DNA: TGTGCCAGCAGCCCGCGAACAGATACGCAGTATTTT
CDR3: CASSPRTDTQYF

D: TRBD1
V: TRBV6-5
J: TRBJ1-4
size: once
DNA: TGTGCCAGCAGTTACACCGGACAGGGTTTCGAAAAACTGTTTTTT
CDR3: CASSYTGQGFEKLFF

D: TRBD1
V: TRBV4-2
J: TRBJ1-2
size: -
DNA: TGTGCCAGCAGCCAAGAACAGGGGGTTGGCTACACCTTC
CDR3: CASSQEQGVGYTF

D: -
V: TRBV7-2
J: TRBJ2-7
size: once
DNA: TGTGCCAGCAGCTTAGTCGTCTACGAGCAGTACTTC
CDR3: CASSLVVYEQYF

D: -
V: TRBV2
J: TRBJ2-2
size: few
DNA: TGTGCCAGCAGTGGGCAGGAGAACACCGGGGAGCTGTTTTTT
CDR3: CASSGQENTGELFF

D: -
V: TRBV4-1
J: TRBJ1-3
size: -
DNA: TGCGCCAGCAGCCTCAGATCGGGGGGTGGAAACACCATATATTTT
CDR3: CASSLRSGGGNTIYF

D: TRBD2
V: TRBV5-1
J: TRBJ2-1
size: once
DNA: TGCGCCAGCAGCTTGGAAAGCGGGGGGGCGGATGAGCAGTTCTTC
CDR3: CASSLESGGADEQFF

D: -
V: TRBV5-4
J: TRBJ2-1
size: -
DNA: TGTGCCAGCAGCTTGGGCAGGGGAGGGAATGAGCAGTTCTTC
CDR3: CASSLGRGGNEQFF

D: TRBD1
V: TRBV5-1
J: TRBJ2-2
size: -
DNA: TGCGCCAGCAGCGCCGGGCAGGGGGCCCGGACTGGGGAGCTGTTTTTT
CDR3: CASSAGQGARTGELFF

D: TRBD1
V: TRBV30
J: TRBJ2-2
size: once
DNA: TGTGCCTGGAGTCCGGACAGGGTTACCGGGGAGCTGTTTTTT
CDR3: CAWSPDRVTGELFF

D: TRBD1
V: TRBV5-1
J: TRBJ2-7
size: -
DNA: TGCGCCAGCAGCCCGCAAAGGACAGGGAGCGACGAGCAGTACTTC
CDR3: CASSPQRTGSDEQYF